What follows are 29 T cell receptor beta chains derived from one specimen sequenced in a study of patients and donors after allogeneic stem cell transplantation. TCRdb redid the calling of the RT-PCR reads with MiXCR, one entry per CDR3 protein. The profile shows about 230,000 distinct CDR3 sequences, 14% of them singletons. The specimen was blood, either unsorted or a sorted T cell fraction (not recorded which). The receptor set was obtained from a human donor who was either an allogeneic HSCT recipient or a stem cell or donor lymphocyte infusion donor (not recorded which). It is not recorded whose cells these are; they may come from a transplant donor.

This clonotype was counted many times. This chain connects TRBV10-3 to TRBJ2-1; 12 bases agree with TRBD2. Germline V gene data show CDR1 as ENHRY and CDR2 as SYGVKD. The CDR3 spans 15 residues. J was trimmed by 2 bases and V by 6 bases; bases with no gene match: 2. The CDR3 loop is CAIRASGGAYNEQFF. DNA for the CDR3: TGTGCCATCAGAGCTAGCGGGGGGGCCTACAATGAGCAGTTCTTC.

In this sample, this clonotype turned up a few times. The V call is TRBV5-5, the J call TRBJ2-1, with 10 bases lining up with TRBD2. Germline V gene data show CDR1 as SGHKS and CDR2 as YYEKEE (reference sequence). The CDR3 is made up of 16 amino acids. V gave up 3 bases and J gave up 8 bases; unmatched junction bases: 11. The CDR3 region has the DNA TGTGCCAGCAGCTCGGTCAAAATAGCGGGAGGAGATGAGCAGTTCTTC. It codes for CASSSVKIAGGDEQFF.

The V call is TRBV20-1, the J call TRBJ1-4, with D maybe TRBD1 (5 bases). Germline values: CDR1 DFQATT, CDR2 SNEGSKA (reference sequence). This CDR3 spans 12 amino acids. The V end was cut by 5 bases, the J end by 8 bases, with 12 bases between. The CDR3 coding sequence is TGCAGTGCTGGAAGTAGGGGAGAAAAACTGTTTTTT. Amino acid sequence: CSAGSRGEKLFF.

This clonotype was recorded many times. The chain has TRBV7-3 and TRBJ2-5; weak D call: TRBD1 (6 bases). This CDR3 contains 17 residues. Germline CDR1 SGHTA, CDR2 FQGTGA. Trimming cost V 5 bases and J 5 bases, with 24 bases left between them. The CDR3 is CASSPLGNRAGQETQYF. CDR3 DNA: TGTGCCAGCAGCCCTCTGGGTAACAGGGCTGGCCAGGAGACCCAGTACTTC.

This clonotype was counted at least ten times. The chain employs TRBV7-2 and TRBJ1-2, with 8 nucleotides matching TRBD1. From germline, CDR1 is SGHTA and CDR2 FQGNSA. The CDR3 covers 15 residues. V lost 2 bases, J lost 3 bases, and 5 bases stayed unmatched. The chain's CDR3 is CASSLSGGVDYGYTF. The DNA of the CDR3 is TGTGCCAGCAGCTTATCAGGGGGCGTTGACTATGGCTACACCTTC. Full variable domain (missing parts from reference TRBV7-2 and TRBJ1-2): GAGVSQSPSNKVTEKGKDVELRCDPISGHTALYWYRQSLGQGLEFLIYFQGNSAPDKSGLPSDRFSAERTGGSVSTLTIQRTQQEDSAVYLCASSLSGGVDYGYTFGSGTRLTVV.

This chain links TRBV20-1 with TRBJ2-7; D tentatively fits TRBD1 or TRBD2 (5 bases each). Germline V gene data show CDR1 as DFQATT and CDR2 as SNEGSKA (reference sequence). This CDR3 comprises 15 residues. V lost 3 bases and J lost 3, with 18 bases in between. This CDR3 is CSARRAAGGDYEQYF. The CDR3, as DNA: TGCAGTGCTAGGAGGGCGGCTGGGGGTGACTACGAGCAGTACTTC.

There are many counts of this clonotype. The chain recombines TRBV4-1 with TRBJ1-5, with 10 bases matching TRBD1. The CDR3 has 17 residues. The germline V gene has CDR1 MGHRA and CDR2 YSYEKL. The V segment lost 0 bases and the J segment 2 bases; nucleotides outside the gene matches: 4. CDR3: CASSQDWDRGGNQPQHF. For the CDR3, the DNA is TGCGCCAGCAGCCAAGATTGGGACAGGGGAGGCAATCAGCCCCAGCATTTT.

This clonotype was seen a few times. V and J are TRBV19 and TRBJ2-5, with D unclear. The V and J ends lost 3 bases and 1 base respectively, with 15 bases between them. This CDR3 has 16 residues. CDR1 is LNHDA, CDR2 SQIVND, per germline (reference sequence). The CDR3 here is CASSIIGSIIQETQYF. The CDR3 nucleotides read TGTGCCAGTAGTATTATCGGGTCTATAATCCAAGAGACCCAGTACTTC. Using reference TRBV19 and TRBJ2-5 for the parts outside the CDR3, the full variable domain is DGGITQSPKYLFRKEGQNVTLSCEQNLNHDAMYWYRQDPGQGLRLIYYSQIVNDFQKGDIAEGYSVSREKKESFPLTVTSAQKNPTAFYLCASSIIGSIIQETQYFGPGTRLLVL.

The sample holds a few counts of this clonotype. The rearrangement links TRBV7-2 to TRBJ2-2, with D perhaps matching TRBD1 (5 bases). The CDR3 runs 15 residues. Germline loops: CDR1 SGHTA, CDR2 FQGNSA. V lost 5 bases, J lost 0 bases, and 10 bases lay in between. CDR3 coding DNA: TGTGCCAGCAGCCCGGGCAGGGCGAACACCGGGGAGCTGTTTTTT. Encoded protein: CASSPGRANTGELFF. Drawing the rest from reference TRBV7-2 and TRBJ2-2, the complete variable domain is GAGVSQSPSNKVTEKGKDVELRCDPISGHTALYWYRQSLGQGLEFLIYFQGNSAPDKSGLPSDRFSAERTGGSVSTLTIQRTQQEDSAVYLCASSPGRANTGELFFGEGSRLTVL.

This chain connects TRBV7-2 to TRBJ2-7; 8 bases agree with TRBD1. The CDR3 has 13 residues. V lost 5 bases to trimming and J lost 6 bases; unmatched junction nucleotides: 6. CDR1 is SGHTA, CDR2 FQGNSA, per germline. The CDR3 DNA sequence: TGTGCCAGCAGCGCCCGACAGGGGATCGAGCAGTACTTC. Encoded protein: CASSARQGIEQYF. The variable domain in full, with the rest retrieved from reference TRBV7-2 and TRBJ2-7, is GAGVSQSPSNKVTEKGKDVELRCDPISGHTALYWYRQSLGQGLEFLIYFQGNSAPDKSGLPSDRFSAERTGGSVSTLTIQRTQQEDSAVYLCASSARQGIEQYFGPGTRLTVT.

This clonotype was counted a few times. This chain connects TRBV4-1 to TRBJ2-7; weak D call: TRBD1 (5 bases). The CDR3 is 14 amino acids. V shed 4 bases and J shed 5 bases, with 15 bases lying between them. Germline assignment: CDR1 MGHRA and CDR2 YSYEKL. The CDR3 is CASSRRTPFDEQYF. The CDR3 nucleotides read TGCGCCAGCAGCCGCCGGACACCATTCGACGAGCAGTACTTC.

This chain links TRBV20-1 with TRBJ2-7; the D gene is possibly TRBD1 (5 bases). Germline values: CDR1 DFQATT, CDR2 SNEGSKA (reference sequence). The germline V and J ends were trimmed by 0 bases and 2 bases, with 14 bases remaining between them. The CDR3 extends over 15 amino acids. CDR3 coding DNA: TGCAGTGCTAGAGATCTAGGGGCTCCGACCTACGAGCAGTACTTC. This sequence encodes CSARDLGAPTYEQYF.

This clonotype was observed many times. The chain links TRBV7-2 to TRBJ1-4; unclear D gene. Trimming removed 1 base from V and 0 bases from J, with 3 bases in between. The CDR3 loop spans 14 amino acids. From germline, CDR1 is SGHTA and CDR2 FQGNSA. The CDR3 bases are TGTGCCAGCAGCTTAGGGTCAACTAATGAAAAACTGTTTTTT. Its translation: CASSLGSTNEKLFF.

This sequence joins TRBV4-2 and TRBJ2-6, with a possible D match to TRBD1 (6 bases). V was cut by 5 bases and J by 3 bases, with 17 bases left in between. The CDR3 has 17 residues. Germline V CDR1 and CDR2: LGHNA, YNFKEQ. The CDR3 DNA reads TGTGCCAGCAGCAAAAACAGGGCCCGGATTGGGGCCAACGTCCTGACTTTC. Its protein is CASSKNRARIGANVLTF.

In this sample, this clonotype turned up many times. CDR3 residues: CASSQMGGETGKETQYF. DNA of the CDR3: TGTGCCAGCAGCCAAATGGGGGGGGAGACAGGCAAAGAGACCCAGTACTTC. V gene TRBV4-2 combines with J gene TRBJ2-5; D might be TRBD2 (7 bases). Trimming removed 2 bases from V and 3 bases from J, with 19 bases in between. CDR3 length: 17 amino acids. Per germline, CDR1 LGHNA and CDR2 YNFKEQ.

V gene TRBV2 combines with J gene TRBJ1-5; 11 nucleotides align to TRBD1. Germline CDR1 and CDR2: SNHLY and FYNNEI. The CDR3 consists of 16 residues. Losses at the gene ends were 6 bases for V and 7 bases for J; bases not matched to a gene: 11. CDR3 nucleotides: TGTGCCAGCAGCGATACCCTCCGGGACAGGGGGCAGCCCCAGCATTTT. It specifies CASSDTLRDRGQPQHF.

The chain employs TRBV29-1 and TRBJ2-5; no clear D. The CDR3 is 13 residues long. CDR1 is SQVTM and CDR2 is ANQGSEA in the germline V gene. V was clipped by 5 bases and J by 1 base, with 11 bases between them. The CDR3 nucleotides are TGCAGCGTTTGCAAAACGACCCAAGAGACCCAGTACTTC. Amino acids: CSVCKTTQETQYF.

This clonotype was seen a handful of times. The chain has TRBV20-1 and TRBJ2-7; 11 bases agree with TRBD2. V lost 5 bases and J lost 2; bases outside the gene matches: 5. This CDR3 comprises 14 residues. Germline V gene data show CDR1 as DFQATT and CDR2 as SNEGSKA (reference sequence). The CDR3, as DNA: TGCAGTGCTGCTATAGCGGGAGGGCCCTACGAGCAGTACTTC. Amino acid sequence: CSAAIAGGPYEQYF.

CDR3 in amino acids: CASSRDRGRSYGYTF. Here the CDR3 DNA reads TGTGCCAGCAGTCGAGACAGGGGGCGTAGCTATGGCTACACCTTC. This rearrangement joins TRBV2 to TRBJ1-2; 10 nucleotides align to TRBD1. Unmatched junction bases numbered 7, after V lost 5 bases and J lost 4 bases. Germline loops: CDR1 SNHLY, CDR2 FYNNEI. The CDR3 totals 15 residues.

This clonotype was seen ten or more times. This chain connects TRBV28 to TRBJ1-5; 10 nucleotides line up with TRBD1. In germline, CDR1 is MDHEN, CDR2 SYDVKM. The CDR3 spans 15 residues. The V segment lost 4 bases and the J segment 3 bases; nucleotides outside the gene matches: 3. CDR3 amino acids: CASSWTGGLNQPQHF. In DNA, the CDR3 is TGTGCCAGCAGTTGGACAGGGGGTCTCAATCAGCCCCAGCATTTT. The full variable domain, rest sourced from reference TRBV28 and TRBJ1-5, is DVKVTQSSRYLVKRTGEKVFLECVQDMDHENMFWYRQDPGLGLRLIYFSYDVKMKEKGDIPEGYSVSREKKERFSLILESASTNQTSMYLCASSWTGGLNQPQHFGDGTRLSIL.

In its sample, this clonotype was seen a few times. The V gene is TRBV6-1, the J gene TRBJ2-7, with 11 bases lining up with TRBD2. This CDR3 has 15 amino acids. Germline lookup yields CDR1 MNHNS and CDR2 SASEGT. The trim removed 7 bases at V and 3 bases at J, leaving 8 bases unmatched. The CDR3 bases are TGTGCCAGCAATGAGGTTCTAGCGGGGGGCTACGAGCAGTACTTC. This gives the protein CASNEVLAGGYEQYF.

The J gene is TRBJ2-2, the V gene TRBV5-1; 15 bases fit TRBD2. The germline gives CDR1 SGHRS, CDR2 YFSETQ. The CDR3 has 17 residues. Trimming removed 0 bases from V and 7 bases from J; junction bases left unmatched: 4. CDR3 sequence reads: CASSLAGLAGGLGELFF. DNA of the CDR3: TGCGCCAGCAGCTTGGCGGGACTAGCGGGAGGCCTCGGGGAGCTGTTTTTT.

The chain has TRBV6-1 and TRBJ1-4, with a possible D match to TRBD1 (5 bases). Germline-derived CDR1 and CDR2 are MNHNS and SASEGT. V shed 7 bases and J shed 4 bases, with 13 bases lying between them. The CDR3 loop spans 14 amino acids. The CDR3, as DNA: TGTGCCAGCAACACAGGCGCCCTTAATGAAAAACTGTTTTTT. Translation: CASNTGALNEKLFF.

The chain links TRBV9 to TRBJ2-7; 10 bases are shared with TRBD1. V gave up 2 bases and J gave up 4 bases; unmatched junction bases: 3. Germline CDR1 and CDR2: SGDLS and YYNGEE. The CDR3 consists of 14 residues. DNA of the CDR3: TGTGCCAGCAGCGTGACAGGGGGCAAGTACGAGCAGTACTTC. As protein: CASSVTGGKYEQYF.

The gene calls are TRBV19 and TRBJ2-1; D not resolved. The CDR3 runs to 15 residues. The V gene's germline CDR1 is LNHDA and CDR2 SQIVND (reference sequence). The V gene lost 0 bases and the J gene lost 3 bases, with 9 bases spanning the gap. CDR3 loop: CASSIEAQSYNEQFF. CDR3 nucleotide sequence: TGTGCCAGTAGTATAGAGGCACAGAGCTACAATGAGCAGTTCTTC.

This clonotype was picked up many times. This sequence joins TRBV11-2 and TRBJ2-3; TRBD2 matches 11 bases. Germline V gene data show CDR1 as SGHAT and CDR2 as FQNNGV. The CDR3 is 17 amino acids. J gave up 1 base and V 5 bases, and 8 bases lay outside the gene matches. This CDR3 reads CASSREASGGRTDTQYF. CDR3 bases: TGTGCCAGCAGCCGCGAGGCTAGCGGGGGGCGCACAGATACGCAGTATTTT.

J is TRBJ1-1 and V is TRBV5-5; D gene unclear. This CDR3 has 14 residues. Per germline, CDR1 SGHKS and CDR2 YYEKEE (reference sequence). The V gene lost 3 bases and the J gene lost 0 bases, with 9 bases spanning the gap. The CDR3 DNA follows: TGTGCCAGCAGCTCCGGACCGATGAACACTGAAGCTTTCTTT. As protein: CASSSGPMNTEAFF.

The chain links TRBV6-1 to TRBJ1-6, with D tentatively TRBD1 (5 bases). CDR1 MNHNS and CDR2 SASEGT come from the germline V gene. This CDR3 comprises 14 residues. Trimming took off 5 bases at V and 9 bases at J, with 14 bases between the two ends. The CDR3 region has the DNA TGTGCCAGCAGTCACAGGAACCTCTTTTCACCCCTCCACTTT. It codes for CASSHRNLFSPLHF.

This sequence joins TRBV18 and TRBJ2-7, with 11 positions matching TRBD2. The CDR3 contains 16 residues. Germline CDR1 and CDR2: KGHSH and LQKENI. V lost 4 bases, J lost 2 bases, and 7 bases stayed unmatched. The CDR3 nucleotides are TGTGCCAGCTCACTTGCGACTAGCGGGATCCCCTACGAGCAGTACTTC. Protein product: CASSLATSGIPYEQYF.